This TCR beta chain was identified in a study of T cell responses to AZD1222 COVID-19 vaccine. Study-level results: Donors, mostly white British, included more females; clonal diversity was possibly underestimated.

CDR1 is SGHVS and CDR2 is FNYEAQ in the germline V gene. Deletions cut 3 bases from V and 8 bases from J, with 19 bases between. This CDR3 has 15 amino acids. Of note for this clone: Its antigen is currently unknown.

Clones were read by immunoSEQ multiplex PCR, and TCRdb kept only the in-frame ones, dropping some. The repertoire consists of 110,000 to 150,000 clones, with roughly 88% occurring once and the leading ten covering approximately 3.7%. V usage is TRBV7-6 and J usage is TRBJ1-2; perhaps TRBD1 as D (6 bases). The receptor was isolated from an adult in good health. Sequencing used peripheral blood, obtained on day 0 of AZD1222 vaccination. The CDR3 sequence is CASSFEVGGFSGYTF. Here the CDR3 DNA reads TGTGCCAGCAGCTTCGAGGTAGGGGGATTCTCCGGCTACACCTTC.